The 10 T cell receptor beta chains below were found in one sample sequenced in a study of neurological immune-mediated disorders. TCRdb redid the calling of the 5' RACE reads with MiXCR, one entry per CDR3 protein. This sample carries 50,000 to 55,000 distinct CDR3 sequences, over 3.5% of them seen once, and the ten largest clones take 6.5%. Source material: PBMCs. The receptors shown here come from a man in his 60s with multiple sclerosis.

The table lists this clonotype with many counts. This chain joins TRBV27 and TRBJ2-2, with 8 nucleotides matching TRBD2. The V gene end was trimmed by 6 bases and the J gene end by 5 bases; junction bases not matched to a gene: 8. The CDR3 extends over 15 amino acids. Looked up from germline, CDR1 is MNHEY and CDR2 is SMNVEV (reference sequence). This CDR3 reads CASSSGLARTGELFF. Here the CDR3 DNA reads TGTGCCAGCAGCTCTGGACTAGCTCGAACCGGGGAGCTGTTTTTT.

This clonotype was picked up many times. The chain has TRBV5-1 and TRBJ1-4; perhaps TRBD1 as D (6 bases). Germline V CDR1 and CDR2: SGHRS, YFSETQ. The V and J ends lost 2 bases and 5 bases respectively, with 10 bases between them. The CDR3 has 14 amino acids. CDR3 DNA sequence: TGCGCCAGCAGCTTAAGCGGGACAAATGAAAAACTGTTTTTT. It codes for CASSLSGTNEKLFF.

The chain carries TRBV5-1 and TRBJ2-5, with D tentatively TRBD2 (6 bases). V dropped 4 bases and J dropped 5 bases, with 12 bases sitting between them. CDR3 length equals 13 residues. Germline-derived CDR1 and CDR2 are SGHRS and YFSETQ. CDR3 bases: TGCGCCAGCAGCGCACGGGGGACCGAGACCCAGTACTTC. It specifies CASSARGTETQYF.

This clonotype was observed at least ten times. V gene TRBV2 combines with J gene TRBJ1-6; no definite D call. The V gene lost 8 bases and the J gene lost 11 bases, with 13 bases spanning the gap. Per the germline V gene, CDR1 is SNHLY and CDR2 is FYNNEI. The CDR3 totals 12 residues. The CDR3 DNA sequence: TGTGCCAGCTCCCCAAGCGGGGCACCCCTCCACTTT. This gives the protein CASSPSGAPLHF.

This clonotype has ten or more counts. CDR3: CASSLGGQRDEQYF. In DNA, the CDR3 is TGTGCCAGCAGCCTCGGGGGACAGAGGGACGAGCAGTACTTC. The rearrangement uses TRBV12-3 or TRBV12-4 and TRBJ2-7, with D possibly being TRBD1 (7 bases). The CDR3 is 14 amino acids. V lost 6 bases and J 5 bases, leaving 17 bases between the germline ends.

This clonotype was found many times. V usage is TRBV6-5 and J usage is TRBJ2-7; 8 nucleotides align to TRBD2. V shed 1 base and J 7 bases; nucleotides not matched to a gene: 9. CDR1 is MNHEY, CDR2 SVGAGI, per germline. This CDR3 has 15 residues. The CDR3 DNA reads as TGTGCCAGCAGTTACTTCTCCGGGGGGGCCGGGGAGCAGTACTTC. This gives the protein CASSYFSGGAGEQYF.

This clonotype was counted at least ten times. The CDR3 nucleotides read TGTGCCAGCAGCCAGGACAGAGCCTACGAGCAGTACTTC. Its protein product is CASSQDRAYEQYF. The rearrangement links TRBV5-6 to TRBJ2-7; D may be TRBD1 (6 bases). V was trimmed by 4 bases and J by 2 bases, leaving 10 bases between them. Germline assignment: CDR1 SGHDT and CDR2 YYEEEE. The CDR3 is made up of 13 amino acids.

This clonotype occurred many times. This CDR3 is CASRFGDVNQPQHF. Written as DNA, the CDR3 is TGTGCCAGCAGATTTGGTGACGTGAATCAGCCCCAGCATTTT. This rearrangement joins TRBV27 to TRBJ1-5, with D unresolved. There are 14 residues in the CDR3. V lost 6 bases and J 4 bases, leaving 13 bases between the germline ends. CDR1 and CDR2 from the germline V gene are MNHEY and SMNVEV (reference sequence).

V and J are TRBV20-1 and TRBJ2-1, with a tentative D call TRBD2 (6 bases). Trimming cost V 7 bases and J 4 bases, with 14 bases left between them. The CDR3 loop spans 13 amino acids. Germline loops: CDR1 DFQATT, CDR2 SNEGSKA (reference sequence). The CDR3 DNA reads TGCAGTGTTAGGACTACGAAGTACAATGAGCAGTTCTTC. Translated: CSVRTTKYNEQFF.

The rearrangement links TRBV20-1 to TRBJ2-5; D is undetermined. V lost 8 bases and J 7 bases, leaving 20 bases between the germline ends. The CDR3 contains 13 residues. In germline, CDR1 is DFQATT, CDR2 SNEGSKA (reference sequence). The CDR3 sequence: CSSRGGASGTQYF. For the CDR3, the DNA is TGCAGTTCCAGAGGTGGAGCCTCAGGGACCCAGTACTTC.